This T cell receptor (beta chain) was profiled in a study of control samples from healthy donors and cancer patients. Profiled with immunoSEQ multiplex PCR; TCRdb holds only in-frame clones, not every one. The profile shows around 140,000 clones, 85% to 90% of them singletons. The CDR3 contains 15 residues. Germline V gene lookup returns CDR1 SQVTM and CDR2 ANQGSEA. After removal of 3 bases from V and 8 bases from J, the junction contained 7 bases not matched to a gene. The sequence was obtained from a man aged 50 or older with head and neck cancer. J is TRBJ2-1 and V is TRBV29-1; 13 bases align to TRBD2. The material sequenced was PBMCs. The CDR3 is CSVEGLAGLWDEQFF. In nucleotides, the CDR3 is TGCAGCGTTGAGGGACTAGCGGGGTTATGGGATGAGCAGTTCTTC.